A single sample gave rise to the 14 T cell receptor beta chains below, sequenced in a study of shared clonotypes between healthy human individuals. Profiling relied on immunoSEQ multiplex PCR, and the TCRdb table lists in-frame clones only, not all of them. The sample lists about 1 million clones, about 74% occurring once. The sequenced sample consisted of memory CD4+ T cells sorted from blood. Noted subset: CD45RA-negative fraction. Receptor source: a young man in good health.

This chain connects TRBV18 to TRBJ2-1; the D is unclear. The CDR3 extends over 12 amino acids. V was pared by 2 bases and J by 5 bases, with 4 bases between. CDR1 and CDR2 (germline): KGHSH, LQKENI. CDR3 nucleotide sequence: TGTGCCAGCTCACCATTTGACAATGAGCAGTTCTTC. This gives the protein CASSPFDNEQFF.

The chain is built from TRBV5-1 and TRBJ2-2; TRBD1 matches 10 bases. V was pared by 1 base and J by 6 bases, with 3 bases of the junction left unmatched. Germline CDR1 reads SGHRS; CDR2 reads YFSETQ. The CDR3 covers 15 residues. For the CDR3, the DNA is TGCGCCAGCAGCTTGCCCGGGACAGGGGCCGGGGAGCTGTTTTTT. Translated: CASSLPGTGAGELFF.

The chain employs TRBV9 and TRBJ2-7, with TRBD1 matching over 7 bases. V lost 3 bases, J lost 5 bases, and 8 bases stayed unmatched. Germline V gene data show CDR1 as SGDLS and CDR2 as YYNGEE. This CDR3 comprises 14 residues. CDR3 bases: TGTGCCAGCAGCGAGGGGGACAGCCGGGACGAGCAGTACTTC. Its protein is CASSEGDSRDEQYF.

The V gene is TRBV30, the J gene TRBJ1-3, with a weak D call TRBD1 (6 bases). Germline-derived CDR1 and CDR2 are GTSNPN and SVGIG (reference sequence). This CDR3 contains 13 residues. The ends were cut back, 4 bases at V and 4 bases at J, with 11 bases in the middle. DNA of the CDR3: TGTGCCTGGAAACAGGGAATCGGAAACACCATATATTTT. Its translation is CAWKQGIGNTIYF. Full variable domain (outside the CDR3, taken from reference TRBV30 and TRBJ1-3): SQTIHQWPATLVQPVGSPLSLECTVEGTSNPNLYWYRQAAGRGLQLLFYSVGIGQISSEVPQNLSASRPQDRQFILSSKKLLLSDSGFYLCAWKQGIGNTIYFGEGSWLTVV.

The CDR3 here is CASSYARGASYEQYF. In nucleotides, the CDR3 is TGTGCCAGCAGTTACGCCCGGGGGGCCTCCTACGAGCAGTACTTC. This chain links TRBV6-5 with TRBJ2-7; a possible D gene is TRBD2 (7 bases). Per germline, CDR1 MNHEY and CDR2 SVGAGI. Trimming took 2 bases from V and 0 from J, leaving 11 bases between them. The CDR3 length is 15 residues.

The chain joins TRBV5-4 to TRBJ2-5; D is possibly TRBD1 or TRBD2 (5 bases each). V lost 5 bases, J lost 3 bases, and 14 bases lay in between. Germline V gene data show CDR1 as SGHNT and CDR2 as YYREEE (reference sequence). The CDR3 has 14 residues. CDR3 loop: CASRLMGTEETQYF. CDR3 in DNA: TGTGCCAGCAGGCTGATGGGGACCGAAGAGACCCAGTACTTC.

The chain combines TRBV9 with TRBJ2-1; D possibly corresponds to TRBD2 (5 bases). Between the trimmed V and J ends, which lost 0 bases and 5 bases, there was a span of 12 bases. Germline V CDR1 and CDR2: SGDLS, YYNGEE. The CDR3 contains 15 residues. The CDR3 sequence: CASSVDGYGDNEQFF. The CDR3 DNA follows: TGTGCCAGCAGCGTAGACGGGTACGGGGACAATGAGCAGTTCTTC.

This clone showed up many times. Other DNA sequences from this sample encode an identical CDR3 as well. This chain connects TRBV10-3 to TRBJ1-2; no definite D call. The V end lost 3 bases, the J end lost 0 bases, and 2 bases lay between the germline ends. Germline CDR1 ENHRY, CDR2 SYGVKD. This CDR3 region has 12 residues. CDR3 in DNA: TGTGCCATCAGTGACACTAACTATGGCTACACCTTC. This encodes CAISDTNYGYTF.

The V gene is TRBV2, the J gene TRBJ2-7, with 10 bases matching TRBD1. Germline values: CDR1 SNHLY, CDR2 FYNNEI. V lost 6 bases and J lost 6; bases outside the gene matches: 11. This CDR3 contains 15 residues. The CDR3 DNA sequence: TGTGCCAGCAGCGGTCCTGACAGGGGGCCACCCGAGCAGTACTTC. This translates into CASSGPDRGPPEQYF.

This clone is a singleton in its sample. As DNA, the CDR3 is TGTGCCAGCACCCTGAACAGGGGGGCTGAGCAGTTCTTC. It yields the protein CASTLNRGAEQFF. V usage is TRBV5-4 and J usage is TRBJ2-1, with 8 bases lining up with TRBD1. The CDR3 consists of 13 residues. V dropped 6 bases and J dropped 9; count of bases not matched to a gene: 8. The germline V gene has CDR1 SGHNT and CDR2 YYREEE (reference sequence). The entire variable domain, with the rest obtained from reference TRBV5-4 and TRBJ2-1, is as follows: ETGVTQSPTHLIKTRGQQVTLRCSSQSGHNTVSWYQQALGQGPQFIFQYYREEENGRGNFPPRFSGLQFPNYSSELNVNALELDDSALYLCASTLNRGAEQFFGPGTRLTVL.

The rearrangement uses TRBV20-1 and TRBJ2-1; D unclear. Germline loops: CDR1 DFQATT, CDR2 SNEGSKA (reference sequence). The germline V and J ends were trimmed by 7 bases and 15 bases, with 10 bases remaining between them. This CDR3 is built from 8 residues. The CDR3 DNA follows: TGCAGTGTTCAAGGTCCGTTCTTC. This translates into CSVQGPFF.

In its sample, this clone was seen many times. The chain couples TRBV9 to TRBJ1-3, with 7 bases identical to TRBD1. Trimming at V came to 6 bases and at J to 0 bases, leaving 6 bases not matched to a gene. The CDR3 loop spans 15 amino acids. Germline lookup yields CDR1 SGDLS and CDR2 YYNGEE. This CDR3 is CASNQGGNSGNTIYF. DNA for the CDR3: TGTGCCAGCAACCAGGGGGGGAACTCTGGAAACACCATATATTTT.

Only one count was recorded for this clone. The genes are TRBV7-9 and TRBJ1-6; TRBD1 might be the D (5 bases). This CDR3 has 14 residues. V was shortened by 2 bases and J by 7 bases, with 9 bases between the two germline ends. Germline V lookup: CDR1 SEHNR, CDR2 FQNEAQ (reference sequence). CDR3 DNA sequence: TGTGCCAGCAGCTTATATGGGGGGAATTCACCCCTCCACTTT. Translating it yields CASSLYGGNSPLHF. The full variable domain, with the rest looked up from reference TRBV7-9 and TRBJ1-6, is DTGVSQNPRHKITKRGQNVTFRCDPISEHNRLYWYRQTLGQGPEFLTYFQNEAQLEKSRLLSDRFSAERPKGSFSTLEIQRTEQGDSAMYLCASSLYGGNSPLHFGNGTRLTVT.

This clone showed up many times. One junction end disagrees with the germline gene, perhaps due to a read error. This chain connects TRBV7-7 to TRBJ2-5; 7 bases are shared with TRBD2. The CDR3 is made up of 14 amino acids. Germline CDR1 and CDR2: SSHAT and FNYEAQ (reference sequence). This chain's CDR3 is CASSFGGSKETQYF. CDR3 DNA sequence: TGTGCTAGCAGCTTCGGGGGGAGTAAAGAGACCCAGTACTTC.